These T cell receptor beta chains were read from a single sample in a study of T cell responses to AZD1222 COVID-19 vaccine. Some clones are missing from TCRdb's copy, which holds only in-frame ones; the method was immunoSEQ multiplex PCR. The table lists around 130,000 clones, around 87% of them singletons, with approximately 3.3% in the top ten. The material sequenced was peripheral blood, taken on day 0 of AZD1222 vaccination. These receptors all stem from an adult in good health. Both conserved end residues are part of each CDR3. The order of the fields is D gene, clone size, V gene, J gene, CDR3 protein, CDR3 DNA. A D gene is named only where the DNA matches it firmly. Clone size is shown for a subset of rows, as once, few, many or a class of expanded clone.

d_call: TRBD2; clone_size: -; v_call: TRBV7-3; j_call: TRBJ2-7; cdr3_aa: CASSLGGRGYEQYF; cdr3_nt: TGTGCCAGCAGCTTAGGAGGGAGGGGCTACGAGCAGTACTTC
d_call: TRBD1; clone_size: once; v_call: TRBV27; j_call: TRBJ2-1; cdr3_aa: CASSPGTASSYNEQFF; cdr3_nt: TGTGCCAGCAGTCCAGGGACAGCGAGCTCCTACAATGAGCAGTTCTTC
d_call: -; clone_size: -; v_call: TRBV19; j_call: TRBJ2-1; cdr3_aa: CASSIDPGLREQFF; cdr3_nt: TGTGCCAGTAGTATAGATCCAGGCTTAAGGGAGCAGTTCTTC
d_call: TRBD2; clone_size: -; v_call: TRBV5-4; j_call: TRBJ2-2; cdr3_aa: CASSLGLAGGRGELFF; cdr3_nt: TGTGCCAGCAGCTTGGGACTAGCGGGGGGACGGGGGGAGCTGTTTTTT
d_call: -; clone_size: -; v_call: TRBV7-2; j_call: TRBJ2-3; cdr3_aa: CASRRTGYEGISTDTQYF; cdr3_nt: TGTGCCAGCAGAAGAACAGGGTATGAGGGCATTAGCACAGATACGCAGTATTTT
d_call: -; clone_size: -; v_call: TRBV15; j_call: TRBJ1-4; cdr3_aa: CATSRGALVPANEKLFF; cdr3_nt: TGTGCCACCAGCAGGGGTGCCCTTGTCCCGGCTAATGAAAAACTGTTTTTT
d_call: -; clone_size: -; v_call: TRBV28; j_call: TRBJ1-2; cdr3_aa: CASSYGEGSYGYTF; cdr3_nt: TGTGCCAGCAGTTATGGGGAAGGGAGCTATGGCTACACCTTC
d_call: -; clone_size: -; v_call: TRBV15; j_call: TRBJ2-7; cdr3_aa: CATSRRDSGPFYEQYF; cdr3_nt: TGTGCCACCAGCAGGAGGGATTCGGGACCCTTTTACGAGCAGTACTTC
d_call: -; clone_size: -; v_call: TRBV18; j_call: TRBJ2-4; cdr3_aa: CASSPSQGLENIQYF; cdr3_nt: TGTGCCAGCTCACCGAGCCAGGGTCTGGAAAACATTCAGTACTTC
d_call: TRBD1; clone_size: -; v_call: TRBV19; j_call: TRBJ1-1; cdr3_aa: CASSRQGPIEAFF; cdr3_nt: TGTGCCAGTAGTAGACAGGGGCCAATTGAAGCTTTCTTT
d_call: -; clone_size: -; v_call: TRBV27; j_call: TRBJ1-2; cdr3_aa: CASSSTPYPANYGYTF; cdr3_nt: TGTGCCAGCAGTTCTACCCCTTACCCAGCTAACTATGGCTACACCTTC
d_call: TRBD2; clone_size: -; v_call: TRBV7-2; j_call: TRBJ2-3; cdr3_aa: CASSPVALAGRTQYF; cdr3_nt: TGTGCCAGCAGCCCTGTGGCTTTAGCGGGGAGGACGCAGTATTTT
d_call: TRBD2; clone_size: -; v_call: TRBV30; j_call: TRBJ2-5; cdr3_aa: CAWSRTSGKETQYF; cdr3_nt: TGTGCCTGGAGTCGGACTAGCGGGAAAGAGACCCAGTACTTC
d_call: TRBD2; clone_size: -; v_call: TRBV28; j_call: TRBJ2-2; cdr3_aa: CAGQRGRAGELFF; cdr3_nt: TGTGCCGGCCAGCGGGGCCGGGCTGGGGAGCTGTTTTTT
d_call: -; clone_size: -; v_call: TRBV12-3/TRBV12-4; j_call: TRBJ1-1; cdr3_aa: CASSLGTEAFF; cdr3_nt: TGTGCCAGCAGTTTGGGGACTGAAGCTTTCTTT
d_call: TRBD1; clone_size: -; v_call: TRBV6-2/TRBV6-3; j_call: TRBJ2-7; cdr3_aa: CASSRRDRGYEQYF; cdr3_nt: TGTGCCAGCAGTCGCCGGGACAGGGGATACGAGCAGTACTTC
d_call: -; clone_size: -; v_call: TRBV29-1; j_call: TRBJ1-1; cdr3_aa: CSVAGTEAFF; cdr3_nt: TGCAGCGTCGCCGGCACTGAAGCTTTCTTT
d_call: -; clone_size: -; v_call: TRBV9; j_call: TRBJ1-2; cdr3_aa: CASSPRGELGGIYGYTF; cdr3_nt: TGTGCCAGCAGCCCCCGGGGGGAGCTGGGGGGGATATATGGCTACACCTTC
d_call: TRBD2; clone_size: -; v_call: TRBV5-6; j_call: TRBJ2-1; cdr3_aa: CASSSPASGRSNEQFF; cdr3_nt: TGTGCCAGCAGCTCGCCTGCGAGCGGGAGATCTAATGAGCAGTTCTTC
d_call: -; clone_size: -; v_call: TRBV9; j_call: TRBJ2-2; cdr3_aa: CASSVLSGRNTGELFF; cdr3_nt: TGTGCCAGCAGCGTCCTTAGCGGCCGGAACACCGGGGAGCTGTTTTTT
d_call: -; clone_size: -; v_call: TRBV29-1; j_call: TRBJ1-2; cdr3_aa: CSVEYPGEGTYGYTF; cdr3_nt: TGCAGCGTTGAATACCCAGGGGAAGGGACCTATGGCTACACCTTC
d_call: TRBD1; clone_size: -; v_call: TRBV5-8; j_call: TRBJ2-7; cdr3_aa: CASSLPGGEPYEQYF; cdr3_nt: TGTGCCAGCAGCTTGCCAGGGGGCGAACCCTACGAGCAGTACTTC
d_call: -; clone_size: -; v_call: TRBV7-2; j_call: TRBJ1-4; cdr3_aa: CASSLEVAGTYEKLFF; cdr3_nt: TGTGCCAGCAGCTTAGAGGTCGCAGGGACTTACGAAAAACTGTTTTTT
d_call: -; clone_size: -; v_call: TRBV27; j_call: TRBJ1-5; cdr3_aa: CASSLRGRGIVYF; cdr3_nt: TGTGCCAGCAGTTTAAGGGGCCGAGGGATAGTGTATTTT
d_call: -; clone_size: -; v_call: TRBV2; j_call: TRBJ2-7; cdr3_aa: CASSEGASLTYEQYF; cdr3_nt: TGTGCCAGCAGTGAAGGGGCCTCCCTGACCTACGAGCAGTACTTC
d_call: -; clone_size: -; v_call: TRBV7-2; j_call: TRBJ2-5; cdr3_aa: CASSPGPERETQYF; cdr3_nt: TGTGCCAGCAGCCCCGGACCTGAGCGGGAGACCCAGTACTTC
d_call: -; clone_size: -; v_call: TRBV30; j_call: TRBJ1-3; cdr3_aa: CAWSAGAGNTIYF; cdr3_nt: TGTGCCTGGAGTGCAGGGGCTGGAAACACCATATATTTT
d_call: -; clone_size: -; v_call: TRBV28; j_call: TRBJ1-5; cdr3_aa: CASMVGAGNQPQHF; cdr3_nt: TGTGCCAGCATGGTGGGGGCGGGAAATCAGCCCCAGCATTTT
d_call: -; clone_size: -; v_call: TRBV7-2; j_call: TRBJ1-2; cdr3_aa: CASSLGGYSQATF; cdr3_nt: TGTGCCAGCAGCTTAGGGGGTTACAGCCAAGCCACCTTC
d_call: -; clone_size: -; v_call: TRBV5-1; j_call: TRBJ1-3; cdr3_aa: CASSPTGNTIYF; cdr3_nt: TGCGCCAGCAGCCCCACTGGAAACACCATATATTTT
d_call: -; clone_size: -; v_call: TRBV11-3; j_call: TRBJ1-1; cdr3_aa: CASSLALNTEAFF; cdr3_nt: TGTGCCAGCAGCTTAGCGTTGAACACTGAAGCTTTCTTT
d_call: -; clone_size: -; v_call: TRBV7-2; j_call: TRBJ2-3; cdr3_aa: CASSFPSGTDTQYF; cdr3_nt: TGTGCCAGCAGCTTCCCTAGCGGCACAGATACGCAGTATTTT
d_call: -; clone_size: once; v_call: TRBV9; j_call: TRBJ1-1; cdr3_aa: CASSVGQKGSVAFF; cdr3_nt: TGTGCCAGCAGCGTAGGACAGAAGGGTTCCGTAGCTTTCTTT
d_call: -; clone_size: -; v_call: TRBV27; j_call: TRBJ1-1; cdr3_aa: CASSAGGANTEAFF; cdr3_nt: TGTGCCAGCAGTGCCGGGGGTGCGAACACTGAAGCTTTCTTT
d_call: -; clone_size: -; v_call: TRBV5-5; j_call: TRBJ2-2; cdr3_aa: CASSLYAGPTNTGELFF; cdr3_nt: TGTGCCAGCAGCTTGTATGCAGGGCCGACGAACACCGGGGAGCTGTTTTTT
d_call: -; clone_size: once; v_call: TRBV9; j_call: TRBJ2-3; cdr3_aa: CASSVEGTDTQYF; cdr3_nt: TGTGCCAGCAGCGTAGAAGGCACAGATACGCAGTATTTT
d_call: -; clone_size: once; v_call: TRBV5-5; j_call: TRBJ1-6; cdr3_aa: CASSLVGAATYNSPLHF; cdr3_nt: TGTGCCAGCAGCTTGGTGGGGGCCGCCACCTATAATTCACCCCTCCACTTT
d_call: TRBD1; clone_size: -; v_call: TRBV2; j_call: TRBJ2-1; cdr3_aa: CASSLQGEFSYNEQFF; cdr3_nt: TGTGCCAGCAGTTTACAGGGGGAGTTTTCCTACAATGAGCAGTTCTTC
d_call: -; clone_size: -; v_call: TRBV9; j_call: TRBJ1-1; cdr3_aa: CASSVGGGPGTEAFF; cdr3_nt: TGTGCCAGCAGCGTAGGAGGGGGTCCGGGCACTGAAGCTTTCTTT
d_call: -; clone_size: -; v_call: TRBV7-8; j_call: TRBJ1-3; cdr3_aa: CASSPDRFPVSSGNTIYF; cdr3_nt: TGTGCCAGCAGCCCCGACAGGTTCCCGGTCAGCTCTGGAAACACCATATATTTT
d_call: -; clone_size: -; v_call: TRBV7-9; j_call: TRBJ2-1; cdr3_aa: CALRAGSYNEQFF; cdr3_nt: TGTGCCCTTAGGGCTGGTTCCTACAATGAGCAGTTCTTC
d_call: -; clone_size: -; v_call: TRBV6-2/TRBV6-3; j_call: TRBJ1-2; cdr3_aa: CASSHPGGSQLYGYTF; cdr3_nt: TGTGCCAGCAGTCACCCTGGTGGGTCCCAACTCTATGGCTACACCTTC
d_call: -; clone_size: -; v_call: TRBV6-2/TRBV6-3; j_call: TRBJ2-2; cdr3_aa: CASRYGGVTNTGELFF; cdr3_nt: TGTGCCAGCAGGTACGGGGGAGTAACGAACACCGGGGAGCTGTTTTTT
d_call: -; clone_size: -; v_call: TRBV5-5; j_call: TRBJ1-3; cdr3_aa: CASSLGPSLAGNTIYF; cdr3_nt: TGTGCCAGCAGCTTGGGACCCTCCTTGGCAGGAAACACCATATATTTT
d_call: TRBD2; clone_size: -; v_call: TRBV9; j_call: TRBJ2-3; cdr3_aa: CASSVVAGAGDTQYF; cdr3_nt: TGTGCCAGCAGCGTAGTAGCGGGGGCGGGGGATACGCAGTATTTT
d_call: -; clone_size: -; v_call: TRBV28; j_call: TRBJ1-5; cdr3_aa: CASSFNRARSSNQPQHF; cdr3_nt: TGTGCCAGCAGTTTTAACAGGGCACGATCTAGCAATCAGCCCCAGCATTTT
d_call: TRBD2; clone_size: once; v_call: TRBV4-1; j_call: TRBJ2-1; cdr3_aa: CASSQDREEEQFF; cdr3_nt: TGCGCCAGCAGCCAAGATCGGGAGGAGGAGCAGTTCTTC
d_call: -; clone_size: -; v_call: TRBV20-1; j_call: TRBJ1-5; cdr3_aa: CSASPYGQPQHF; cdr3_nt: TGCAGTGCTAGTCCATATGGTCAGCCCCAGCATTTT
d_call: TRBD2; clone_size: -; v_call: TRBV5-4; j_call: TRBJ2-7; cdr3_aa: CATRYIGTSGRYEQYF; cdr3_nt: TGTGCCACCCGGTACATCGGGACTAGCGGCCGGTACGAGCAGTACTTC
d_call: TRBD1; clone_size: -; v_call: TRBV18; j_call: TRBJ2-1; cdr3_aa: CASSPLRGQGYNEQFF; cdr3_nt: TGTGCCAGCTCACCACTCCGGGGACAGGGCTACAATGAGCAGTTCTTC
d_call: TRBD1; clone_size: -; v_call: TRBV28; j_call: TRBJ1-2; cdr3_aa: CASSLTGTVANYGYTF; cdr3_nt: TGTGCCAGCAGCCTGACCGGGACAGTAGCTAACTATGGCTACACCTTC
d_call: -; clone_size: once; v_call: TRBV29-1; j_call: TRBJ1-1; cdr3_aa: CSVEGGRYEAFF; cdr3_nt: TGCAGCGTTGAAGGGGGGAGGTATGAAGCTTTCTTT
d_call: -; clone_size: -; v_call: TRBV7-2; j_call: TRBJ2-7; cdr3_aa: CASSFRVSTYEQYF; cdr3_nt: TGTGCCAGCAGCTTCCGGGTCTCAACCTACGAGCAGTACTTC